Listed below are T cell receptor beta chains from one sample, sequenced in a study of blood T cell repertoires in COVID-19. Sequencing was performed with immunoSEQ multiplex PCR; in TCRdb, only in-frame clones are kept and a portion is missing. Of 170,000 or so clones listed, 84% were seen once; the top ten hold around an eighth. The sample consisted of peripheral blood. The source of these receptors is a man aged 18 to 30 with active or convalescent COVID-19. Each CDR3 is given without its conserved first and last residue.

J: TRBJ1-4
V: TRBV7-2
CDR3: ASSLVGQVEKLF

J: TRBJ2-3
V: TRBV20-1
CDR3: SASRRDSRTDTQY

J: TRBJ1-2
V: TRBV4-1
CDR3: ASSQDGTGRNYGYT

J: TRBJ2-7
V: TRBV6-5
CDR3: ASTRGHEQY

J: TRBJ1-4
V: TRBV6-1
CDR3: ASSEARGRTNEKLF

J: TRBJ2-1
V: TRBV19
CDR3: ATKTVTSSLSYNEQF

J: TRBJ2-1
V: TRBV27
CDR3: ASSLYAGLAQF

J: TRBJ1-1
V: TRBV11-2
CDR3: ASTLTRQGEAF

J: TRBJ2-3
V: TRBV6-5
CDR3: ASSYQRGETDTQY

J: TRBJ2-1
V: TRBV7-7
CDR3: ASSPQGRGPLSEQF

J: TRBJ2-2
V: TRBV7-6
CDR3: ASSPGDLGNTGELF

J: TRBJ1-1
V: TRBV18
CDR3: ASSTQGAPDTEAF

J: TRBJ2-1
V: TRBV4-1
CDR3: ASSQEGSGIVSYNEQF

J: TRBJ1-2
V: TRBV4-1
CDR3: ASSQDGDRGRRKGYGYT

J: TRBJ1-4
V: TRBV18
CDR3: ASSPLLRQATNEKLF

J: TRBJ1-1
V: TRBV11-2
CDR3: ASSMGQENTEAF

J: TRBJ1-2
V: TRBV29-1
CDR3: SVETGLGYGYT

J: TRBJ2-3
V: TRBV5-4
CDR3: ASSFLGEASYSRATQY

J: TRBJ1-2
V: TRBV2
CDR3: ARTGQGAINYGYT

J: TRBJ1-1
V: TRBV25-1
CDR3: ASSGDSWVPEAF

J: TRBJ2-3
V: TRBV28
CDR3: ASSPQGVVWTDTQY

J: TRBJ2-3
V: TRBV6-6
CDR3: ASRGTGGAEDTQY

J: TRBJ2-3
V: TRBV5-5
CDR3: ASSSLGLRTDTQY

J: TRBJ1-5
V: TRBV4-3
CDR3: ASSQEFRAGNQPQH

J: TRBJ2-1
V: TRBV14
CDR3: ASRLAGGPSEQF

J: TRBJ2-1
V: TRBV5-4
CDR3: ASSYGGIAGGPGNEQF

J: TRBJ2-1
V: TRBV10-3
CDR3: AIGGQGAILGEGEQF

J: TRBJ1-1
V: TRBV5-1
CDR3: ASSLGQGAVGTEAF

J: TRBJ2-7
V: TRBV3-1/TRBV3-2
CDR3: ASSQSTSGRGEQY

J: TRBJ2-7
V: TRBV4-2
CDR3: ASSQLTSYGGEQY

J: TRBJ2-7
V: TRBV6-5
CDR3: ASRNTGGASYEQY

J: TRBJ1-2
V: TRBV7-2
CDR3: ASNFIGTRGGYT

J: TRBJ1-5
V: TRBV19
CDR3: ASSILTGFQPQH

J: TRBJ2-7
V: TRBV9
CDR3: ASSHSRIEPTSEQY

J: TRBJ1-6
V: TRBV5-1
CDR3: ASSLEGTGLNSPLH

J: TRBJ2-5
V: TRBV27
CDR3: ASMQIPGIQETQY

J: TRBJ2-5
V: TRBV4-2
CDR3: ASSQADRGGTQY

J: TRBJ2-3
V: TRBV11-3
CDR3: ASAQESLDTQY

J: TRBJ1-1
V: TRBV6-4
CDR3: ASSDSTAGNTEAF

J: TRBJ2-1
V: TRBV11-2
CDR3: ASSFKRGAEGNEQF

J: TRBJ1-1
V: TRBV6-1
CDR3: ASSELTGTALLNTEAF

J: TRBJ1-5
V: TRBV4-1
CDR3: ASSPGPSRDSQPQH

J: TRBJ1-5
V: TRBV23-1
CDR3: ASSQSGQVRQPQH

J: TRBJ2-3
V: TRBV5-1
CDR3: ASSPAGIDTDTQY

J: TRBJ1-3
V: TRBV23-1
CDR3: ASSPDRGIAGNTIY

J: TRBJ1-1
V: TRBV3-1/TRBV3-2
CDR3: ASSLRSTPNTEAF

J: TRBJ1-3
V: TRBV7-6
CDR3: ASSLNPPGKSGNTIY

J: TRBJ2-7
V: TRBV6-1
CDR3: ASSDAGPRYEQY

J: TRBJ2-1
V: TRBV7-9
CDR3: ASSQRTGYDNEQF

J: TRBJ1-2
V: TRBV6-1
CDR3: ASSEMGAYGYT